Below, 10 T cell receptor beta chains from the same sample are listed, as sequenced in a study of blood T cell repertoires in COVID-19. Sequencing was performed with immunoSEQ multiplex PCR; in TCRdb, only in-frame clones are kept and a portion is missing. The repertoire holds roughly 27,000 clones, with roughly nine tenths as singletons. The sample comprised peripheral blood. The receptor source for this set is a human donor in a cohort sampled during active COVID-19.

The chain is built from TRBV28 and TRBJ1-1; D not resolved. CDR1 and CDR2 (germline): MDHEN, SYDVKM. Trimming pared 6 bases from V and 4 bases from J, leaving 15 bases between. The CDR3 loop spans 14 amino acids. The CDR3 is CASSRSGLGTEAFF. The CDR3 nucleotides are TGTGCCAGCAGCCGCAGCGGGCTGGGCACTGAAGCTTTCTTT.

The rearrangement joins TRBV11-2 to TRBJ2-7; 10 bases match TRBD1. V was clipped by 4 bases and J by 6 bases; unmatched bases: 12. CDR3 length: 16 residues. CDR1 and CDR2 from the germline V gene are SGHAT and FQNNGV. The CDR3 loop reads CASSSFLTGGSIEQYF. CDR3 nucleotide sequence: TGTGCCAGCAGCTCCTTTTTGACAGGGGGCTCGATCGAGCAGTACTTC. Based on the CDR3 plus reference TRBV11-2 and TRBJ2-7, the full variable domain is EAGVAQSPRYKIIEKRQSVAFWCNPISGHATLYWYQQILGQGPKLLIQFQNNGVVDDSQLPKDRFSAERLKGVDSTLKIQPAKLEDSAVYLCASSSFLTGGSIEQYFGPGTRLTVT.

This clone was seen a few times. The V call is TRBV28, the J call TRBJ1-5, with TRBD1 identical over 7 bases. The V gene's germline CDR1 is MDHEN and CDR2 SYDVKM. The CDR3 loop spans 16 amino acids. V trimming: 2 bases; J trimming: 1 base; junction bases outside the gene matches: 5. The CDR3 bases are TGTGCCAGCAGTTTAGCTTACAGGGGAAGCAATCAGCCCCAGCATTTT. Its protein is CASSLAYRGSNQPQHF.

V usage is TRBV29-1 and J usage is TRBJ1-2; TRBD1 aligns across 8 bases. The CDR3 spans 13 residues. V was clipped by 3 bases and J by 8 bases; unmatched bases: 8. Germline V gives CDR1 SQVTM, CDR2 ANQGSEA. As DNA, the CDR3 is TGCAGCGTTGATACAGGGGGTTTTGAAGGCTACACCTTC. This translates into CSVDTGGFEGYTF.

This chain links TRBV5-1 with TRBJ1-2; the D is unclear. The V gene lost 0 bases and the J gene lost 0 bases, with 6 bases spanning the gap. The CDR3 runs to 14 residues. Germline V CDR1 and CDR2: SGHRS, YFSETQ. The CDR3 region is CASSLDDTNYGYTF. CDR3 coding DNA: TGCGCCAGCAGCTTGGATGACACTAACTATGGCTACACCTTC.

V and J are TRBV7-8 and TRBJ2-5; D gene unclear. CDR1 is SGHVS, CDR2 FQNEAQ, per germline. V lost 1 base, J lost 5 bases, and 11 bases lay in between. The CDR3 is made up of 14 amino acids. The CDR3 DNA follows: TGTGCCAGCAGCTTAGGGGCAGGTGGGGAGACCCAGTACTTC. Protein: CASSLGAGGETQYF.

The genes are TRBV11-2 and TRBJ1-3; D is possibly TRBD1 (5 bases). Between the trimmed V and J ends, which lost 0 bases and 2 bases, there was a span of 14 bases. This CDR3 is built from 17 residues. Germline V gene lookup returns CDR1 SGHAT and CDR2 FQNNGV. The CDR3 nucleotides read TGTGCCAGCAGCTTAGAAGGGCGCAGGGTTCCTGGAAACACCATATATTTT. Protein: CASSLEGRRVPGNTIYF.

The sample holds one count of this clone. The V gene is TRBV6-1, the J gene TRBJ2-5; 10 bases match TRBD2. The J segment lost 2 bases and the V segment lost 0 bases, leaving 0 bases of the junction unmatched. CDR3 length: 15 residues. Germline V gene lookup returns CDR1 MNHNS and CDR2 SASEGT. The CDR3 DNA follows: TGTGCCAGCAGTGAAGCTAGCGGGGGGCAAGAGACCCAGTACTTC. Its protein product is CASSEASGGQETQYF.

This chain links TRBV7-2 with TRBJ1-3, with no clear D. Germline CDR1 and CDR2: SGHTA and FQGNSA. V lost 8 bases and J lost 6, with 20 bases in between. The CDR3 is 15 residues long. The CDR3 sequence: CASHAGRTAANTIYF. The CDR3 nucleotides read TGTGCCAGCCATGCCGGACGCACAGCGGCAAACACCATATATTTT.

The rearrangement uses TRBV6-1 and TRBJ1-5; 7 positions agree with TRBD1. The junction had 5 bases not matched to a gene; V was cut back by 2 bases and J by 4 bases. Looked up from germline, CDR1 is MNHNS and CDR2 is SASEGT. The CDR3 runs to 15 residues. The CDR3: CASSERDRPNQPQHF. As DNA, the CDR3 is TGTGCCAGCAGTGAACGGGACAGACCAAATCAGCCCCAGCATTTT.